Presented here are 30 T cell receptor beta chains from one specimen sequenced in a study of blood T cell repertoires in COVID-19. Using immunoSEQ multiplex PCR, the repertoire was profiled, and TCRdb retains in-frame clones only, with some absent. The sample consists of about 370,000 clones, 80% to 90% of them appearing once. Sample: peripheral blood. Every receptor here comes from a woman under 40 with COVID-19, enrolled during active disease.

CDR3 in amino acids: CASSSPTDSPRDIQYF. DNA of the CDR3: TGTGCCAGCAGCTCCCCTACGGACAGTCCCAGGGACATTCAGTACTTC. V and J are TRBV7-9 and TRBJ2-4; D possibly corresponds to TRBD1 (6 bases). CDR3 length: 16 amino acids. V was shortened by 4 bases and J by 8 bases, with 21 bases between the two germline ends. Germline CDR1 is SEHNR and CDR2 is FQNEAQ (reference sequence). The full variable domain, completed using reference TRBV7-9 and TRBJ2-4, is DTGVSQNPRHKITKRGQNVTFRCDPISEHNRLYWYRQTLGQGPEFLTYFQNEAQLEKSRLLSDRFSAERPKGSFSTLEIQRTEQGDSAMYLCASSSPTDSPRDIQYFGAGTRLSVL.

The chain has TRBV10-2 and TRBJ1-6; D perhaps matches TRBD1 (5 bases). The V gene lost 7 bases and the J gene lost 5 bases, with 9 bases spanning the gap. The CDR3 extends over 13 amino acids. Germline V CDR1 and CDR2: WSHSY, SAAADI. CDR3 sequence (DNA): TGCGCCAGCACGGGGGGAAATAATTCACCCCTCCACTTT. This gives the protein CASTGGNNSPLHF.

This chain joins TRBV5-6 and TRBJ1-3; no clear D. Trimming took off 3 bases at V and 0 bases at J, with 13 bases between the two ends. The length of the CDR3 is 16 residues. Germline values: CDR1 SGHDT, CDR2 YYEEEE. CDR3 loop: CASSSDGRASGNTIYF. CDR3 nucleotide sequence: TGTGCCAGCAGCTCGGATGGGAGAGCCTCTGGAAACACCATATATTTT.

This chain connects TRBV11-2 to TRBJ1-1; unclear D gene. V dropped 5 bases and J dropped 1 base, with 8 bases sitting between them. The CDR3 runs to 13 residues. Germline CDR1 SGHAT, CDR2 FQNNGV. The CDR3 loop reads CASSRTTNTEAFF. The CDR3 DNA reads as TGTGCCAGCAGCCGTACAACGAACACTGAAGCTTTCTTT.

The chain combines TRBV18 with TRBJ1-2; 8 bases align to TRBD1. Germline CDR1 is KGHSH and CDR2 is LQKENI. The V segment lost 6 bases and the J segment 8 bases; nucleotides outside the gene matches: 8. This CDR3 comprises 13 residues. CDR3 residues: CASSSDRDRGYTF. CDR3 DNA sequence: TGTGCCAGCTCCTCGGACAGGGACCGAGGCTACACCTTC.

The chain's CDR3 is CASSSSSTNHNEQFF. The CDR3 bases are TGTGCCAGCAGTTCTTCCAGTACTAATCACAATGAGCAGTTCTTC. This chain joins TRBV27 and TRBJ2-1; D gene uncertain. Germline loops: CDR1 MNHEY, CDR2 SMNVEV (reference sequence). Trimming cost V 4 bases and J 5 bases, with 15 bases left between them. There are 15 residues in the CDR3.

The DNA for the CDR3 is TGTGCCAGCACGGCGGAGGCGTCCTATGGCTACACCTTC. Its protein is CASTAEASYGYTF. The chain combines TRBV2 with TRBJ1-2, with no clear D. The CDR3 length is 13 residues. Germline CDR1 is SNHLY and CDR2 is FYNNEI. V was shortened by 7 bases and J by 4 bases, with 13 bases between the two germline ends.

This chain connects TRBV28 to TRBJ1-4; tentative D call: TRBD1 (6 bases). Germline values: CDR1 MDHEN, CDR2 SYDVKM. There are 15 residues in the CDR3. The V and J ends lost 6 bases and 1 base respectively, with 12 bases between them. This chain's CDR3 is CASRPPTGTNEKLFF. CDR3 sequence (DNA): TGTGCCAGCAGGCCCCCGACAGGAACTAATGAAAAACTGTTTTTT.

The chain is built from TRBV21-1 and TRBJ1-5; the table calls TRBD1, which could not be checked here. TRBV21-1 is a pseudogene. The CDR3 is 14 amino acids. This CDR3 is CASSLEGQGGPQHF. CDR3 nucleotides: TGTGCCAGCAGCCTAGAGGGACAGGGTGGGCCCCAGCATTTT.

The chain has TRBV7-9 and TRBJ2-3, with 7 bases identical to TRBD2. The CDR3 length is 15 residues. Germline-derived CDR1 and CDR2 are SEHNR and FQNEAQ (reference sequence). V shed 5 bases and J 6 bases; nucleotides not matched to a gene: 11. CDR3: CASSHQSGGVDTQYF. In DNA, the CDR3 is TGTGCCAGCAGCCATCAGTCTGGGGGGGTCGATACGCAGTATTTT.

This chain uses TRBV18 with TRBJ2-7; 8 bases agree with TRBD1. The CDR3 loop spans 15 amino acids. The germline CDR1 and CDR2 sequences are KGHSH and LQKENI. V gave up 4 bases and J gave up 6 bases; unmatched junction bases: 11. The DNA of the CDR3 is TGTGCCAGCTCACAGGAACAGGGGGTGAATCGCGAGCAGTACTTC. This encodes CASSQEQGVNREQYF.

This clone was observed a handful of times. The chain recombines TRBV6-2 or TRBV6-3 with TRBJ2-2, with 12 bases aligning to TRBD2. Germline trimming cut 6 bases from V and 4 bases from J; bases unmatched to any gene: 9. CDR3 length: 17 residues. Germline values: CDR1 MNHEY, CDR2 SVGEGT. The CDR3, as DNA: TGTGCCAGCAGCTCCACTAGCGGGGGGTTCGGCACCGGGGAGCTGTTTTTT. As protein: CASSSTSGGFGTGELFF.

The chain employs TRBV6-5 and TRBJ2-7; tentative D call: TRBD1 (6 bases). The V gene lost 2 bases and the J gene lost 7 bases, with 12 bases spanning the gap. The germline CDR1 and CDR2 sequences are MNHEY and SVGAGI. The CDR3 is 13 amino acids. CDR3 in amino acids: CASSYLQGGEQYV. Written as DNA, the CDR3 is TGTGCCAGCAGTTACCTACAGGGCGGGGAGCAGTACGTC.

This sequence joins TRBV4-2 and TRBJ1-5; no firm D call. The germline V gene encodes CDR1 LGHNA and CDR2 YNFKEQ. The CDR3 runs to 13 residues. Trimming stripped 3 bases from V and 5 bases from J, with 8 bases between. CDR3 bases: TGTGCCAGCAGCCAGGCCATGGATCAGCCCCAGCATTTT. Translation: CASSQAMDQPQHF.

The chain has TRBV29-1 and TRBJ1-1; D is ambiguous. Germline V gene data show CDR1 as SQVTM and CDR2 as ANQGSEA. The CDR3 has 13 amino acids. V dropped 0 bases and J dropped 4 bases, with 9 bases sitting between them. The CDR3 region is CSVEDGLTTEAFF. In DNA form, the CDR3 reads TGCAGCGTTGAAGATGGACTGACCACTGAAGCTTTCTTT. Complete variable domain (other parts from reference TRBV29-1 and TRBJ1-1): SAVISQKPSRDICQRGTSLTIQCQVDSQVTMMFWYRQQPGQSLTLIATANQGSEATYESGFVIDKFPISRPNLTFSTLTVSNMSPEDSSIYLCSVEDGLTTEAFFGQGTRLTVV.

V is TRBV19 and J is TRBJ1-5, with D maybe TRBD1 (5 bases). This CDR3 has 17 amino acids. Per the germline V gene, CDR1 is LNHDA and CDR2 is SQIVND (reference sequence). Trimming took 3 bases from V and 0 from J, leaving 15 bases between them. The CDR3 coding sequence is TGTGCCAGTAGTATGATCGACAGCTCTTATAGCAATCAGCCCCAGCATTTT. Residues: CASSMIDSSYSNQPQHF.

The sample holds one count of this clone. This chain links TRBV10-2 with TRBJ2-2; 9 bases line up with TRBD2. The CDR3 spans 16 residues. Losses at the gene ends were 3 bases for V and 5 bases for J; bases not matched to a gene: 7. CDR1 and CDR2 from the germline V gene are WSHSY and SAAADI. The DNA of the CDR3 is TGCGCCAGCAGTGAATTGTCCAGCGGGAGGACCGGGGAGCTGTTTTTT. Amino acid sequence: CASSELSSGRTGELFF.

The rearrangement links TRBV6-4 to TRBJ2-1; TRBD2 aligns across 10 bases. This CDR3 comprises 16 residues. The germline CDR1 and CDR2 sequences are MRHNA and SNTAGT. Losses at the gene ends were 0 bases for V and 7 bases for J; bases not matched to a gene: 6. The CDR3 coding sequence is TGTGCCAGCAGTGACTCGTTAACTAGCGGGGTTAATGAGCAGTTCTTC. This codes for CASSDSLTSGVNEQFF.

This chain uses TRBV6-5 with TRBJ2-7; 9 bases map to TRBD1. Germline trimming cut 5 bases from V and 2 bases from J; bases unmatched to any gene: 7. The length of the CDR3 is 15 residues. In germline, CDR1 is MNHEY, CDR2 SVGAGI. The DNA for the CDR3 is TGTGCCAGCAGTCGGACCGGGACAGGGACCTACGAGCAGTACTTC. It translates to CASSRTGTGTYEQYF.

This clone is a singleton in its sample. V usage is TRBV19 and J usage is TRBJ2-1; 8 bases match TRBD1. With 3 bases clipped from V and 10 bases from J, the junction kept 5 bases outside the gene matches. The CDR3 extends over 13 amino acids. Germline CDR1 and CDR2: LNHDA and SQIVND (reference sequence). This chain's CDR3 is CASSMGDRLEQFF. DNA for the CDR3: TGTGCCAGTAGTATGGGGGACAGGCTAGAGCAGTTCTTC. The complete variable domain, with remaining parts taken from reference TRBV19 and TRBJ2-1, reads DGGITQSPKYLFRKEGQNVTLSCEQNLNHDAMYWYRQDPGQGLRLIYYSQIVNDFQKGDIAEGYSVSREKKESFPLTVTSAQKNPTAFYLCASSMGDRLEQFFGPGTRLTVL.

The chain combines TRBV5-4 with TRBJ1-1; D unresolved. This CDR3 has 12 amino acids. With 4 bases removed from V and 1 base from J, the gap between germline ends came to 5 bases. The germline CDR1 and CDR2 sequences are SGHNT and YYREEE (reference sequence). The CDR3 nucleotides read TGTGCCAGCAGCCCAGGGAACACTGAAGCTTTCTTT. It is translated as CASSPGNTEAFF.

The chain links TRBV6-2 or TRBV6-3 to TRBJ2-3; weak D call: TRBD2 (5 bases). With 6 bases removed from V and 1 base from J, the gap between germline ends came to 11 bases. Germline CDR1 and CDR2: MNHEY and SVGEGT. The CDR3 has 14 residues. CDR3 DNA: TGTGCCAGCAGCTCTAGCCGGCGCACAGATACGCAGTATTTT. As protein: CASSSSRRTDTQYF.

On this clone itself: Other nucleotide sequences from this sample produce the same CDR3. The chain is built from TRBV5-1 and TRBJ1-1; 11 bases are a match to TRBD1. Germline values: CDR1 SGHRS, CDR2 YFSETQ. V shed 3 bases and J 8 bases; nucleotides not matched to a gene: 6. This CDR3 contains 14 residues. The CDR3 is CASSSGTGGTEAFF. The CDR3 DNA reads TGCGCCAGCAGCTCCGGGACAGGGGGAACCGAAGCTTTCTTT.

This clone was seen a single time. The genes are TRBV4-1 and TRBJ1-4; TRBD1 is a possible D gene (6 bases). Trimming took off 8 bases at V and 8 bases at J, with 18 bases between the two ends. The V gene's germline CDR1 is MGHRA and CDR2 YSYEKL. CDR3 length: 14 residues. The CDR3 protein is CASSQQGVGEKLFF. The CDR3, as DNA: TGCGCCAGCTCCCAACAGGGTGTAGGGGAAAAACTGTTTTTT.

The chain recombines TRBV5-3 with TRBJ1-4; 10 bases are shared with TRBD1. TRBV5-3 carries the ORF label, with uncertain function. After removal of 1 base from V and 7 bases from J, the junction contained 25 bases not matched to a gene. This CDR3 spans 22 amino acids. The DNA of the CDR3 is TGTGCCAGAAGCTTGAAACAGATTCGGGTATCCCGGGACAGGGGTAAGGCTGAAAAACTGTTTTTT. Encoded protein: CARSLKQIRVSRDRGKAEKLFF.

This chain uses TRBV15 with TRBJ2-3; the match to TRBD2 covers 7 bases. The length of the CDR3 is 14 residues. Germline CDR1 reads LNHNV; CDR2 reads YYDKDF (reference sequence). The junction had 5 bases not matched to a gene; V was cut back by 3 bases and J by 5 bases. The CDR3 DNA is TGTGCCACCAGCAGCGGGGGGACCGGAGATACGCAGTATTTT. As protein: CATSSGGTGDTQYF.

This clone was observed once. This chain links TRBV24-1 with TRBJ2-3; 10 bases fit TRBD2. Germline V gives CDR1 KGHDR, CDR2 SFDVKD. The CDR3 has 15 residues. Trimming at V came to 9 bases and at J to 2 bases, leaving 7 bases not matched to a gene. The CDR3 coding sequence is TGTGCCACCCGACCCAGCGGGAGGGCCACAGATACGCAGTATTTT. This encodes CATRPSGRATDTQYF.

The chain couples TRBV5-6 to TRBJ1-4; tentatively, D is TRBD1 (6 bases). Trimming stripped 1 base from V and 9 bases from J, with 16 bases between. Germline values: CDR1 SGHDT, CDR2 YYEEEE. This CDR3 has 15 amino acids. CDR3 coding DNA: TGTGCCAGCAGCTTGCGGGCGGGGGCGGATAAAAAACTGTTTTTT. Protein product: CASSLRAGADKKLFF.

The CDR3 nucleotides read TGTGCCAGCAGTCCGGGGGACAGGAGACAAGAGACCCAGTACTTC. Protein: CASSPGDRRQETQYF. J is TRBJ2-5 and V is TRBV27, with TRBD1 matching over 8 bases. The germline V gene encodes CDR1 MNHEY and CDR2 SMNVEV (reference sequence). The trim removed 5 bases at V and 2 bases at J, leaving 7 bases unmatched. This CDR3 spans 15 amino acids.

V is TRBV19 and J is TRBJ2-2, with D maybe TRBD1 (5 bases). CDR1 is LNHDA and CDR2 is SQIVND in the germline V gene (reference sequence). V shed 4 bases and J shed 6 bases, with 24 bases lying between them. The length of the CDR3 is 18 residues. This CDR3 is CASSTRQSRGRGPGELFF. The CDR3 DNA sequence: TGTGCCAGTAGTACACGACAGTCTCGTGGCCGTGGCCCCGGGGAGCTGTTTTTT.